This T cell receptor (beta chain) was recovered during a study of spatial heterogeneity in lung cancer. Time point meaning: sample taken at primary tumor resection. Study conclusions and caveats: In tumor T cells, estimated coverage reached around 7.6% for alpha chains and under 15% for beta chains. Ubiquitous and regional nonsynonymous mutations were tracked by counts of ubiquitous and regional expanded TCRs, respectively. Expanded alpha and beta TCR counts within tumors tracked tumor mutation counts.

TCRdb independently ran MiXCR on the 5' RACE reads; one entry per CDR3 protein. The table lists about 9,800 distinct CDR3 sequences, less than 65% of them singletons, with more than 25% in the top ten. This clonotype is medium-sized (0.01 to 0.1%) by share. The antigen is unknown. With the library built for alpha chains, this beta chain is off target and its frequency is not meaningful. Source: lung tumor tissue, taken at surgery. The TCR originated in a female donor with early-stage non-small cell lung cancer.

CDR3 protein: CASSPLGGGWQETQYF. In DNA, the CDR3 is TGTGCCAGCAGCCCTTTAGGGGGGGGATGGCAAGAGACCCAGTACTTC. The rearrangement links TRBV7-2 to TRBJ2-5; perhaps TRBD2 as D (7 bases). CDR3 length equals 16 residues. In germline, CDR1 is SGHTA, CDR2 FQGNSA. Trimming took off 5 bases at V and 2 bases at J, with 18 bases between the two ends.